This is a list of T cell receptor beta chains from one sample in a study of T cell responses to AZD1222 COVID-19 vaccine. Only in-frame clones appear in the TCRdb table, and some are missing; sequencing was by immunoSEQ multiplex PCR. The sample lists 45,000 or so clones; 90% were seen once. The source was peripheral blood, collected 28 days after the second AZD1222 dose. These receptors were obtained from an adult who received the AZD1222 COVID-19 vaccine. CDR3s include the opening cysteine and the closing phenylalanine or tryptophan. A D gene is named only where the DNA matches it firmly. The size of a clone is reported for some rows only, either as once, few or many, or as a class for expanded clones.

>TRBV28|.|TRBJ1-1|.
CASSPGLREAFF
TGTGCCAGCAGTCCTGGGCTTAGGGAAGCTTTCTTT
>TRBV7-6|.|TRBJ2-5|.
CASSLGLPGRPSEETQYF
TGTGCCAGCAGCTTGGGCCTCCCGGGACGCCCGTCGGAAGAGACCCAGTACTTC
>TRBV27|.|TRBJ1-1|.
CASSSLGGYLEAFF
TGTGCCAGCAGTTCTCTCGGGGGGTATTTGGAAGCTTTCTTT
>TRBV10-3|TRBD1|TRBJ1-2|.
CATDGTGLNYGYTF
TGTGCCACCGACGGGACAGGGCTAAACTATGGCTACACCTTC
>TRBV10-3|.|TRBJ1-1|.
CAISDEGTRPMNTEAFF
TGTGCCATCAGTGACGAAGGTACTCGCCCCATGAACACTGAAGCTTTCTTT
>TRBV18|TRBD1|TRBJ1-1|.
CASSPTWTGTEAFF
TGTGCCAGCTCACCAACTTGGACAGGCACTGAAGCTTTCTTT
>TRBV11-3|.|TRBJ2-7|.
CASSLAEPTEQYF
TGTGCCAGCAGCTTGGCAGAGCCTACGGAGCAGTACTTC
>TRBV7-7|TRBD2|TRBJ2-3|.
CASSLGEGLTDTQYF
TGTGCCAGCAGCTTAGGGGAGGGTCTGACAGATACGCAGTATTTT
>TRBV7-2|.|TRBJ2-1|.
CASSFTQNYNEQFF
TGTGCCAGCAGCTTTACTCAGAACTACAATGAGCAGTTCTTC
>TRBV3-1/TRBV3-2|TRBD1|TRBJ2-7|once
CASSPGTGVTYEQYF
TGTGCCAGCAGCCCTGGGACAGGAGTGACCTACGAGCAGTACTTC
>TRBV6-2/TRBV6-3|TRBD1|TRBJ2-3|few
CASSLPGGPTDTQYF
TGTGCCAGCAGTCTCCCAGGGGGTCCCACAGATACGCAGTATTTT
>TRBV6-2/TRBV6-3|.|TRBJ1-5|.
CASSQMVNQPQHF
TGTGCCAGCAGCCAGATGGTAAATCAGCCCCAGCATTTT
>TRBV24-1|TRBD1|TRBJ1-4|.
CATSDFMGQGATNEKLFF
TGTGCCACCAGTGATTTTATGGGACAGGGGGCCACTAATGAAAAACTGTTTTTT
>TRBV10-3|.|TRBJ1-6|.
CAINEGYNSPLHF
TGTGCCATCAACGAGGGCTATAATTCACCCCTCCACTTT
>TRBV29-1|TRBD1|TRBJ1-1|.
CSVSLGGEPTEAFF
TGCAGCGTTTCCCTAGGGGGCGAACCAACTGAAGCTTTCTTT
>TRBV19|TRBD1|TRBJ1-1|.
CASKILDRPNTEAFF
TGTGCCAGTAAGATCTTGGACAGGCCCAACACTGAAGCTTTCTTT
>TRBV5-1|.|TRBJ2-3|once
CASSSGGTTDTQYF
TGCGCCAGCAGCTCCGGGGGTACCACAGATACGCAGTATTTT
>TRBV12-5|TRBD1|TRBJ1-1|.
CASGLVLGQGKTEAFF
TGTGCTAGTGGTTTGGTATTAGGACAGGGTAAGACTGAAGCTTTCTTT
>TRBV7-7|.|TRBJ2-1|.
CASMPYEQFF
TGTGCCAGCATGCCCTATGAGCAGTTCTTC
>TRBV5-1|TRBD1|TRBJ1-2|.
CASSEQQGRAYGYTF
TGCGCCAGCAGCGAACAACAGGGGCGGGCCTATGGCTACACCTTC
>TRBV27|.|TRBJ2-5|once
CASGLRKTQYF
TGTGCCAGCGGGTTGCGGAAGACCCAGTACTTC
>TRBV7-9|TRBD2|TRBJ2-5|.
CASSLARGFQETQYF
TGTGCCAGCAGCTTAGCGCGGGGGTTCCAAGAGACCCAGTACTTC
>TRBV19|.|TRBJ2-7|.
CASSIRGTGEQYF
TGTGCCAGTAGTATTCGGGGGACTGGCGAGCAGTACTTC
>TRBV7-9|.|TRBJ2-1|.
CASSLGPTGYNEQFF
TGTGCCAGCAGCTTAGGACCCACCGGCTACAATGAGCAGTTCTTC
>TRBV6-5|.|TRBJ1-4|.
CASSLEPGGEKLFF
TGTGCCAGCAGCTTGGAACCGGGAGGTGAAAAACTGTTTTTT
>TRBV6-5|.|TRBJ1-5|.
CAIGLGGLSNQPQHF
TGTGCCATCGGGCTAGGCGGACTTAGCAATCAGCCCCAGCATTTT
>TRBV5-6|.|TRBJ2-2|.
CASSLSYWGGELFF
TGTGCCAGCAGCTTGAGTTACTGGGGCGGGGAGCTGTTTTTT